This TCR beta chain was sequenced for a study of shared clonotypes between healthy human individuals. The authors divided CD4+ cells into CD45RA+ naive and CD45RA-negative memory subsets. Overall study findings and caveats: The naive CD4 repertoires of a few donors were compared, and around 4.7% of clonotypes were shared. The researchers took only blood, and tissue repertoires probably look different.

Several immunoSEQ plates received, in even portions, the genomic DNA of each subset. Sequencing used immunoSEQ multiplex PCR; TCRdb keeps in-frame clones, though not all of them. The sample lists millions of clones; 93% were seen once. With regard to this clone: What it binds is unknown.

This clonotype originated in a man younger than 30 in good health. Some clones in this sample may be carry-over from other donors' samples. Sample: naive CD4+ T cells from PBMCs. The subset here: CD45RA+ positively selected.

Here the CDR3 reads CASSYGLYSGNTIYF. For the CDR3, the DNA is TGTGCCAGCAGTTATGGCCTGTACTCTGGAAACACCATATATTTT. This sequence joins TRBV6-5 and TRBJ1-3; no firm D call. The V gene's germline CDR1 is MNHEY and CDR2 SVGAGI. The CDR3 has 15 amino acids. The V end was cut by 3 bases, the J end by 0 bases, with 9 bases between.